This note documents a single T cell receptor (beta chain) sequence. The antigen remains undetermined. The data were produced by immunoSEQ multiplex PCR, yet TCRdb's version contains in-frame clones alone and is incomplete. The sample contains tens of thousands of clones, about 76% of which appear only once. These data belong to a study of T cells in localized non-small cell lung cancer. Overall study results and limits: Exceeding tumor, uninvolved adjacent lung had the highest T cell clonality. Without multi-region sequencing, intratumor heterogeneity could not be excluded.

Germline assignment: CDR1 ENHRY and CDR2 SYGVKD. This CDR3 region has 14 residues. V was clipped by 6 bases and J by 7 bases; unmatched bases: 11. This chain joins TRBV10-3 and TRBJ1-2, with 7 bases lining up with TRBD1. The sequenced sample was PBMCs, obtained before any cancer treatment. The clonotype was recovered from a woman between 40 and 69 years old with stage II squamous cell lung carcinoma. As DNA, the CDR3 is TGTGCCATCAGCGGCGAGCAGACAGGGTTTGGCTACACCTTC. It encodes CAISGEQTGFGYTF.